The 20 T cell receptor beta chains reported below all come from one sample, sequenced in a study of T cell responses to AZD1222 COVID-19 vaccine (dated by TCRdb to the early 2020s). Receptor libraries were prepared by the immunoSEQ multiplex PCR assay. TCRdb holds this immuneACCESS table with in-frame rearrangements only. Some clones are missing; in checked studies, unresolved V genes explain under half, and the rest has no known cause. The sample includes 180,000 or so clones, with around 90% observed a single time. Jointly, the top ten make up approximately 1.9% of the sample. This specimen's time point label, interpreted: about 28 days (+/-7) after the second vaccine dose. This material consisted of peripheral blood, taken 28 days after the second AZD1222 dose. The receptor source for this set is an adult who received the AZD1222 COVID-19 vaccine.

V usage is TRBV3-1 (or the pseudogene TRBV3-2) and J usage is TRBJ2-4, with 7 bases aligning to TRBD1. Losses at the gene ends were 0 bases for V and 9 bases for J; bases not matched to a gene: 8. CDR3 length: 15 residues. CDR1 is LGHDT and CDR2 is YNNKEL in the germline V gene (reference sequence). DNA of the CDR3: TGTGCCAGCAGCCAAGAAGGACAGGCTCATGGCATTCAGTACTTC. It yields the protein CASSQEGQAHGIQYF.

The V call is TRBV7-2, the J call TRBJ2-5; tentative D call: TRBD1 (5 bases). Trimming cost V 5 bases and J 0 bases, with 10 bases left between them. The germline V gene encodes CDR1 SGHTA and CDR2 FQGNSA. This CDR3 comprises 14 residues. The CDR3 coding sequence is TGTGCCAGCAGCCGCAAACAGGACCAAGAGACCCAGTACTTC. Translated: CASSRKQDQETQYF.

Worth noting for this clone: The same CDR3 is also encoded by other DNA sequences in this sample. DNA for the CDR3: TGTGCCAGCAGCTTGGGGACCTACGAGCAGTACTTC. It is translated as CASSLGTYEQYF. This chain joins TRBV5-4 and TRBJ2-7; D uncertain. With 0 bases removed from V and 2 bases from J, the gap between germline ends came to 3 bases. Per germline, CDR1 SGHNT and CDR2 YYREEE (reference sequence). This CDR3 contains 12 residues.

The chain couples TRBV7-7 to TRBJ2-5, with 11 nucleotides matching TRBD2. CDR1 and CDR2 (germline): SSHAT, FNYEAQ (reference sequence). The CDR3 runs to 15 residues. Trimming cost V 5 bases and J 2 bases; bases outside gene matches: 4. CDR3 sequence: CASSRGTSGQETQYF. CDR3 bases: TGTGCCAGCAGCCGCGGGACTAGCGGACAAGAGACCCAGTACTTC.

This clone appeared a few times. This chain uses TRBV2 with TRBJ1-6; weak D call: TRBD1 (5 bases). Trimming left V 3 bases short and J 7 bases short, with 10 bases between. Germline V gives CDR1 SNHLY, CDR2 FYNNEI. The length of the CDR3 is 14 residues. This CDR3 is CASSEWQGNSPLHF. CDR3 DNA sequence: TGTGCCAGCAGTGAGTGGCAGGGCAATTCACCCCTCCACTTT.

V gene TRBV24-1 combines with J gene TRBJ2-3; 8 bases agree with TRBD2. The CDR3 length is 18 residues. J was trimmed by 2 bases and V by 3 bases; bases with no gene match: 12. Looked up from germline, CDR1 is KGHDR and CDR2 is SFDVKD. The CDR3 nucleotides read TGTGCCACCAGTGATACTCGCGGGGGGTTTGCATCCACAGATACGCAGTATTTT. This codes for CATSDTRGGFASTDTQYF.

The chain carries TRBV3-1 (or the pseudogene TRBV3-2) and TRBJ2-7; D assignment may be TRBD1 or TRBD2 (5 bases each). The CDR3 loop spans 16 amino acids. In germline, CDR1 is LGHDT, CDR2 YNNKEL (reference sequence). V was trimmed by 4 bases and J by 0 bases, leaving 16 bases between them. CDR3 region: CASSRRGTGSSYEQYF. CDR3 nucleotide sequence: TGTGCCAGCAGCCGGCGTGGGACGGGCAGCTCCTACGAGCAGTACTTC.

The chain employs TRBV3-1 (or the pseudogene TRBV3-2) and TRBJ1-5; TRBD1 might be the D (6 bases). The CDR3 spans 14 residues. Germline V gene lookup returns CDR1 LGHDT and CDR2 YNNKEL (reference sequence). Trimming stripped 5 bases from V and 4 bases from J, with 12 bases between. CDR3 coding DNA: TGTGCCAGCAGCGACGGACAGTTGAATCAGCCCCAGCATTTT. It is translated as CASSDGQLNQPQHF.

This rearrangement joins TRBV19 to TRBJ2-5; D is possibly TRBD2 (7 bases). Germline loops: CDR1 LNHDA, CDR2 SQIVND (reference sequence). V dropped 4 bases and J dropped 5 bases, with 14 bases sitting between them. The CDR3 runs to 14 residues. The CDR3 DNA reads as TGTGCCAGTAGTACCTGGGGGGGCGGGGAGACCCAGTACTTC. Translated, it gives CASSTWGGGETQYF.

This sequence joins TRBV13 and TRBJ2-2, with D possibly being TRBD2 (5 bases). The CDR3 is 16 residues long. Germline-derived CDR1 and CDR2 are PRHDT and FYEKMQ (reference sequence). Trimming left V 5 bases short and J 1 base short, with 14 bases between. The chain's CDR3 is CASSPLAFGNTGELFF. The CDR3 DNA sequence: TGTGCCAGCAGCCCGCTAGCATTCGGGAACACCGGGGAGCTGTTTTTT.

V and J are TRBV6-5 and TRBJ2-2, with D possibly being TRBD2 (6 bases). The CDR3 is 14 residues long. V lost 4 bases and J 7 bases, leaving 13 bases between the germline ends. Germline lookup yields CDR1 MNHEY and CDR2 SVGAGI. This CDR3 reads CASSFQGGGGELFF. In DNA form, the CDR3 reads TGTGCCAGCAGTTTCCAGGGAGGTGGCGGGGAGCTGTTTTTT.

This chain uses TRBV29-1 with TRBJ2-1; a weak D match, TRBD2 (5 bases). This CDR3 has 11 amino acids. Germline V gives CDR1 SQVTM, CDR2 ANQGSEA. With 8 bases removed from V and 7 bases from J, the gap between germline ends came to 12 bases. CDR3: CSTGYMNEQFF. The DNA of the CDR3 is TGCAGCACGGGATATATGAATGAGCAGTTCTTC.

The chain employs TRBV6-5 and TRBJ2-3, with D possibly matching TRBD2 (6 bases). Germline CDR1 is MNHEY and CDR2 is SVGAGI. The CDR3 is 16 amino acids. Trimming shortened V by 1 base and J by 1 base, and 12 bases separated the two germline ends. CDR3 residues: CASSYYGGSGTDTQYF. In DNA form, the CDR3 reads TGTGCCAGCAGTTACTACGGAGGGAGTGGCACAGATACGCAGTATTTT.

The chain combines TRBV5-5 with TRBJ1-1, with TRBD1 matching over 10 bases. Germline-derived CDR1 and CDR2 are SGHKS and YYEKEE (reference sequence). The J segment lost 0 bases and the V segment lost 3 bases, leaving 2 bases of the junction unmatched. The CDR3 length is 15 residues. CDR3 sequence reads: CASSSDRGLNTEAFF. CDR3 in DNA: TGTGCCAGCAGCTCGGACAGGGGGTTGAACACTGAAGCTTTCTTT.

The rearrangement links TRBV27 to TRBJ1-2; D not resolved. The V and J ends lost 4 bases and 0 bases respectively, with 9 bases between them. Germline CDR1 reads MNHEY; CDR2 reads SMNVEV (reference sequence). The length of the CDR3 is 14 residues. This CDR3 is CASSSLSPNYGYTF. The CDR3 DNA reads TGTGCCAGCAGTTCCCTCAGCCCTAACTATGGCTACACCTTC.

The rearrangement uses TRBV12-5 and TRBJ1-1; TRBD1 agrees at 10 bases. V gave up 6 bases and J gave up 8 bases; unmatched junction bases: 18. CDR1 and CDR2 from the germline V gene are LGHNT and FRNRAP. The CDR3 length is 17 residues. CDR3 loop: CASGAPGQGLGISEAFF. CDR3 nucleotide sequence: TGTGCTAGTGGAGCACCGGGACAGGGGTTGGGAATTTCGGAAGCTTTCTTT.

This clone was seen once. This chain links TRBV27 with TRBJ1-6; 10 nucleotides agree with TRBD1. The CDR3 extends over 16 amino acids. V lost 6 bases, J lost 7 bases, and 9 bases stayed unmatched. Germline V lookup: CDR1 MNHEY, CDR2 SMNVEV (reference sequence). CDR3 protein: CASRKPPGQGNSPLHF. The CDR3 DNA reads as TGTGCCAGCAGAAAACCGCCGGGACAGGGGAATTCACCCCTCCACTTT.

The chain uses TRBV24-1 and TRBJ2-2; possible D gene TRBD1, 5 bases. CDR1 is KGHDR and CDR2 is SFDVKD in the germline V gene. This CDR3 region has 15 residues. V was cut by 7 bases and J by 0 bases, with 11 bases left in between. The DNA for the CDR3 is TGTGCCACCAGCGCAGGGTCCTCGAACACCGGGGAGCTGTTTTTT. Encoded protein: CATSAGSSNTGELFF.

CDR3 loop: CASSSSGNSYNEQFF. The CDR3 nucleotides are TGTGCCAGCAGCTCTAGCGGGAACTCCTACAATGAGCAGTTCTTC. The chain combines TRBV7-2 with TRBJ2-1; 9 nucleotides line up with TRBD2. V shed 4 bases and J 0 bases; nucleotides not matched to a gene: 1. CDR3 length: 15 residues. In germline, CDR1 is SGHTA, CDR2 FQGNSA.

This clone was detected only a few times. The V and J genes are TRBV6-6 and TRBJ2-5; TRBD2 aligns across 16 bases. With V trimmed by 6 bases and J by 1 base, 17 bases remained unmatched. This CDR3 is 21 amino acids long. Germline-derived CDR1 and CDR2 are MNHNY and SVGAGI (reference sequence). This CDR3 reads CASSRKGAGTSGGGSQETQYF. The DNA for the CDR3 is TGTGCCAGCAGCCGCAAGGGCGCCGGGACTAGCGGGGGGGGCTCCCAAGAGACCCAGTACTTC.